The rows below give T cell receptor beta chains drawn from one sample of a study of blood T cell repertoires in COVID-19. Profiling relied on immunoSEQ multiplex PCR, and the TCRdb table lists in-frame clones only, not all of them. The sample has some 260,000 clones, around 84% seen once; the top ten hold about 1.7%. The sequenced sample consisted of PBMCs or T cells enriched from blood (not recorded which). These receptors originate from a man aged 35 to 55 who had recovered from COVID-19. Both conserved end residues are trimmed from each CDR3. Each record gives: D gene, V gene, CDR3 protein. The D gene is left open where the match is weak.

>TRBD1|TRBV27
ASSLDRSYEQY
>-|TRBV11-3
ASSTRSPQH
>TRBD2|TRBV6-5
ATSETSGNYEQF
>-|TRBV30
AWSARVRAF
>TRBD2|TRBV7-2
ASSRTSEQETQY
>TRBD2|TRBV6-4
ASSLSTSGRRDEQF
>-|TRBV15
ATSREKSFGELF
>TRBD1|TRBV4-2
ASSQDGTGKSGELF
>-|TRBV10-3
AISESKAGGETQY
>TRBD1|TRBV5-1
ASSLGTGLDEQY
>TRBD1|TRBV12-3/TRBV12-4
ASSRQGPTEAF
>-|TRBV2
ASIGGRTQPQH
>-|TRBV11-2
ASSLVGGTNTEAF
>-|TRBV29-1
SVEGGPGANVLT
>-|TRBV5-5
ASSLEGYGTEAF
>-|TRBV27
ASSLAATPDTGELF
>-|TRBV5-6
ASSLGLLNTEAF
>TRBD1|TRBV30
AWSRGQGNQPQH
>-|TRBV20-1
SAREGVGYT
>-|TRBV3-1/TRBV3-2
ASSHPGEDQPQH
>TRBD1|TRBV4-1
ASSQGGQGKETQY
>TRBD1|TRBV11-1
ASSQRTGSTGELF
>TRBD1|TRBV9
ASSNRGPRAF
>TRBD2|TRBV18
ASSPGLGPYEQY
>-|TRBV7-2
ASSTPLDEQF
>TRBD2|TRBV4-1
ASSQEGGRYTYEQY
>-|TRBV21-1
ASSNTRDSYAYSNQPQH
>-|TRBV28
ASSLAGLETQY
>-|TRBV5-8
ASSLARGLGSYNSPLH
>TRBD2|TRBV2
ASRTWTSIEQY
>TRBD1|TRBV5-8
ASSGQGRSYNEQF
>TRBD2|TRBV10-3
AISTTSDEQY
>-|TRBV29-1
SVEKDSYGYT
>-|TRBV4-2
ASSQDELGRWNEQF
>-|TRBV7-2
ASSRPQGPDTQY
>TRBD1|TRBV29-1
SVREGAQSNQPQH
>TRBD1|TRBV9
ASTARQGETGELF
>-|TRBV7-2
ASSPTRINSPLH
>-|TRBV7-3
ASSLTVQETQY
>TRBD1|TRBV9
ASSVGGGQGYEQY
>-|TRBV19
ASLSRGGNQPQH
>-|TRBV27
ASSLQGQNGYT
>-|TRBV19
ASTDIGDNQPQH
>TRBD1|TRBV5-1
ASRAPGQDNEQF
>TRBD1|TRBV7-9
ASSQGQDNEKLF
>TRBD2|TRBV7-2
ASSLRTSGSSAGELF
>-|TRBV13
ASSPRARYEQY
>TRBD1|TRBV5-1
ASSPGTGNQPQH
>-|TRBV4-2
ASSPPTALAGGYT
>-|TRBV12-3/TRBV12-4
ASSLLGGGGYT
>TRBD1|TRBV5-4
ASSAQGASYEQY
>TRBD2|TRBV6-2/TRBV6-3
ASSLSGRGEF
>TRBD1|TRBV5-8
ASSIGQGHSYEQY
>-|TRBV10-3
AISESPGNYGYT